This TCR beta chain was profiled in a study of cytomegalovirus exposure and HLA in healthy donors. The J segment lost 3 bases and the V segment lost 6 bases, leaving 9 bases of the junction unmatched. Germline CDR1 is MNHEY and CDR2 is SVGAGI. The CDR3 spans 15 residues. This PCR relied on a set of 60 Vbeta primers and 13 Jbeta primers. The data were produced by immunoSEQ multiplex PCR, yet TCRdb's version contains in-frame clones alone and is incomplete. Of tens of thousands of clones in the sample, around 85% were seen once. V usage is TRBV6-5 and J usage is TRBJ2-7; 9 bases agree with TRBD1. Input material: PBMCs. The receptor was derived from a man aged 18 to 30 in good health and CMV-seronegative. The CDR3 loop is CASSRTGGVIYEQYF. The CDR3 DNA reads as TGTGCCAGCAGCCGTACAGGGGGCGTCATCTACGAGCAGTACTTC.